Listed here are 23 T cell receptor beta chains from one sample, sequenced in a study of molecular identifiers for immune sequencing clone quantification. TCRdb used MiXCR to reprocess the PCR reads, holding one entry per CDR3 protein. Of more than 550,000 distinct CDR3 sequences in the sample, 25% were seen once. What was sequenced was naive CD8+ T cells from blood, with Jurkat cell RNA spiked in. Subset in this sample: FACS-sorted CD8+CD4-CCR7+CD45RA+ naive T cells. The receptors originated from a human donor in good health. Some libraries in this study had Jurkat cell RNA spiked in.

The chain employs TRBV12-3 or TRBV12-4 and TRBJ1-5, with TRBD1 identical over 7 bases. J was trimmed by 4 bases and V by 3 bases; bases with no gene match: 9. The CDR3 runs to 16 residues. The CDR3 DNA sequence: TGTGCCAGCAGTTTTCAGCCCGGGACAGCAAATCAGCCCCAGCATTTT. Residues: CASSFQPGTANQPQHF.

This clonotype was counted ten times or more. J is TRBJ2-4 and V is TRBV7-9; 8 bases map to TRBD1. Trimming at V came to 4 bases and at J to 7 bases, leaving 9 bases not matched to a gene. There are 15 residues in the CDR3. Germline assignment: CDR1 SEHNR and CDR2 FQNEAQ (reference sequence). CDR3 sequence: CASSSAWTGHNIQYF. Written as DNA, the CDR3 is TGTGCCAGCAGCTCAGCTTGGACAGGGCACAACATTCAGTACTTC. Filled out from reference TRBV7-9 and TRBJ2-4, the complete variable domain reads DTGVSQNPRHKITKRGQNVTFRCDPISEHNRLYWYRQTLGQGPEFLTYFQNEAQLEKSRLLSDRFSAERPKGSFSTLEIQRTEQGDSAMYLCASSSAWTGHNIQYFGAGTRLSVL.

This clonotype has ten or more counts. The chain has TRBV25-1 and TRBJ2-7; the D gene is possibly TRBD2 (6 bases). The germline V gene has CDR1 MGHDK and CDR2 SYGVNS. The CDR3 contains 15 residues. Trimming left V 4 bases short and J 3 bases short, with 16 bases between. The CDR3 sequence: CASSALRRGGYEQYF. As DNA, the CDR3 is TGTGCCAGCAGTGCCCTCCGGAGGGGCGGCTACGAGCAGTACTTC.

The CDR3 region is CASSIVPAYEQFF. CDR3 nucleotides: TGTGCCAGTAGTATCGTTCCAGCCTATGAGCAGTTCTTC. The chain employs TRBV19 and TRBJ2-1; D is unresolved. The CDR3 has 13 residues. Trimming removed 3 bases from V and 8 bases from J, with 11 bases in between. Germline V gene sequence: CDR1 LNHDA, CDR2 SQIVND (reference sequence).

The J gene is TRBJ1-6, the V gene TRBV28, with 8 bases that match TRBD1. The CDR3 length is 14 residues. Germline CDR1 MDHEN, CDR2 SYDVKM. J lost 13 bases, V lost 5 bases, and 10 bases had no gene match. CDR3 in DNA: TGTGCCAGCAGTCCCCGACAGGGGAAATCTCCCCTCCACTTT. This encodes CASSPRQGKSPLHF.

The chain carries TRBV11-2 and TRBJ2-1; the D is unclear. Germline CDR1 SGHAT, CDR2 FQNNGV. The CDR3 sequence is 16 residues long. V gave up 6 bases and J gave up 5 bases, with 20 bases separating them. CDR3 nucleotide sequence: TGTGCCAGCAGTGGGTTAGTGTCCTCACTTAACAATGAGCAGTTCTTC. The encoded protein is CASSGLVSSLNNEQFF.

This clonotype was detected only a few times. The DNA of the CDR3 is TGTGCCAGTAGTATAGGAGGGTCGGGTCCGGACTCTGAGCAGTTCTTC. Its translation is CASSIGGSGPDSEQFF. The chain joins TRBV19 to TRBJ2-1; possibly TRBD2 for D (5 bases). The CDR3 length is 16 residues. In germline, CDR1 is LNHDA, CDR2 SQIVND (reference sequence). Trimming pared 1 base from V and 9 bases from J, leaving 19 bases between. The full variable domain, its missing parts supplied by reference TRBV19 and TRBJ2-1, is DGGITQSPKYLFRKEGQNVTLSCEQNLNHDAMYWYRQDPGQGLRLIYYSQIVNDFQKGDIAEGYSVSREKKESFPLTVTSAQKNPTAFYLCASSIGGSGPDSEQFFGPGTRLTVL.

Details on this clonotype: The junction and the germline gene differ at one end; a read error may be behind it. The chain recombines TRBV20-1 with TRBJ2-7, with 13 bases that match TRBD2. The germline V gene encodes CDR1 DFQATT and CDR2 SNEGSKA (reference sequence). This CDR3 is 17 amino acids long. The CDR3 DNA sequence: TGCAGTGCTAGAGTCCCCAAACTAGCGGGAGGGCTCTACAAGCAGTACTTC. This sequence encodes CSARVPKLAGGLYKQYF.

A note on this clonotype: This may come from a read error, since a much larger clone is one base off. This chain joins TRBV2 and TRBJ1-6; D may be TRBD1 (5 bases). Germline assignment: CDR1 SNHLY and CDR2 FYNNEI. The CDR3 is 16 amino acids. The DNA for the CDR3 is TGTGCCGGCAGTGTTGAACGGGGGGAGAATAATTCACCCCTCCACTTT. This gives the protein CAGSVERGENNSPLHF. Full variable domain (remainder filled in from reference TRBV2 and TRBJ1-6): EPEVTQTPSHQVTQMGQEVILRCVPISNHLYFYWYRQILGQKVEFLVSFYNNEISEKSEIFDDQFSVERPDGSNFTLKIRSTKLEDSAMYFCAGSVERGENNSPLHFGNGTRLTVT.

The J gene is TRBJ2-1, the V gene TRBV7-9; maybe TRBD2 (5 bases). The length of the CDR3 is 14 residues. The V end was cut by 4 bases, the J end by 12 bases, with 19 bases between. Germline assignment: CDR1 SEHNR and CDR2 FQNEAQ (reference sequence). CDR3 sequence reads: CASSSGIGVLGQFF. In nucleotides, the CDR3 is TGTGCCAGCAGCTCCGGGATCGGTGTGTTAGGGCAGTTCTTC. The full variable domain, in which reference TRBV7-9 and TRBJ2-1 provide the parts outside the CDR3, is DTGVSQNPRHKITKRGQNVTFRCDPISEHNRLYWYRQTLGQGPEFLTYFQNEAQLEKSRLLSDRFSAERPKGSFSTLEIQRTEQGDSAMYLCASSSGIGVLGQFFGPGTRLTVL.

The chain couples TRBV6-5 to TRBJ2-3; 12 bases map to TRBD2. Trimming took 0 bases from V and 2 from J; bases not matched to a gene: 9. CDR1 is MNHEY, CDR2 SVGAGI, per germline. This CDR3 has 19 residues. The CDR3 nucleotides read TGTGCCAGCAGTTACTCGACAGGCACTAGCGGGGGGCCCACAGATACGCAGTATTTT. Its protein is CASSYSTGTSGGPTDTQYF.

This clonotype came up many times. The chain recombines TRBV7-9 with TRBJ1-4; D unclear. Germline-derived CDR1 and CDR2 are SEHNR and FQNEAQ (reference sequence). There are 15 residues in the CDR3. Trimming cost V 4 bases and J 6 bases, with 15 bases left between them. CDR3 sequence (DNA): TGTGCCAGCAGCTCAATATATCACGCGGATGAAAAACTGTTTTTT. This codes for CASSSIYHADEKLFF.

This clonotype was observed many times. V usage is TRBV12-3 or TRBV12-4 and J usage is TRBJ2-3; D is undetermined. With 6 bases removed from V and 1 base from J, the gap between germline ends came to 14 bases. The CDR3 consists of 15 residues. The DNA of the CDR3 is TGTGCCAGCAGCCCCCCCACTGAGGGCACAGATACGCAGTATTTT. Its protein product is CASSPPTEGTDTQYF.

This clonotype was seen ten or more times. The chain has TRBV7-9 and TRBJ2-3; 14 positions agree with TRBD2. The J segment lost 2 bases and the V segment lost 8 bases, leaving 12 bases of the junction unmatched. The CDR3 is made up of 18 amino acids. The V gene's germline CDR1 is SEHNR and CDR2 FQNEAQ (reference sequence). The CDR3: CASGGLAGAHPSTDTQYF. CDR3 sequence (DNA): TGTGCCAGCGGGGGACTAGCGGGAGCGCACCCGTCCACAGATACGCAGTATTTT.

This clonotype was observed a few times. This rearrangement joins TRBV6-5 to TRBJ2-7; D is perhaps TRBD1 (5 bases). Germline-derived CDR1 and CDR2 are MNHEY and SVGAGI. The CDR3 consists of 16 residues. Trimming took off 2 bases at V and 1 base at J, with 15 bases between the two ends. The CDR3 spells CASSYKLTVLSYEQYF. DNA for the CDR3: TGTGCCAGCAGTTACAAACTGACAGTACTTTCCTACGAGCAGTACTTC.

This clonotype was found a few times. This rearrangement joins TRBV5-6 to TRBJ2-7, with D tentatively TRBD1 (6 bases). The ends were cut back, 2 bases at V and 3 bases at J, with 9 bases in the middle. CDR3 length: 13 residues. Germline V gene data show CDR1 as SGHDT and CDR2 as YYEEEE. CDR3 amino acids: CASSFTGHYEQYF. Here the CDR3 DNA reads TGTGCCAGCAGCTTCACGGGACACTACGAGCAGTACTTC.

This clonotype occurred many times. The chain's CDR3 is CASSLGGQGLDTEAFF. The CDR3 bases are TGTGCCAGCAGCTTGGGGGGACAGGGGTTGGACACTGAAGCTTTCTTT. This chain connects TRBV5-4 to TRBJ1-1; 10 positions agree with TRBD1. The CDR3 has 16 amino acids. With V trimmed by 0 bases and J by 3 bases, 5 bases remained unmatched. CDR1 and CDR2 (germline): SGHNT, YYREEE (reference sequence).

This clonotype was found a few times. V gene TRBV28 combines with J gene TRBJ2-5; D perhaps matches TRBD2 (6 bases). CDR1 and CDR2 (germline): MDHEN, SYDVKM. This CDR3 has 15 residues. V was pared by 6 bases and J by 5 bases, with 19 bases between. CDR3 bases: TGTGCCAGCAGACTACAGGACCTCCGGGGGGAGACCCAGTACTTC. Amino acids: CASRLQDLRGETQYF.

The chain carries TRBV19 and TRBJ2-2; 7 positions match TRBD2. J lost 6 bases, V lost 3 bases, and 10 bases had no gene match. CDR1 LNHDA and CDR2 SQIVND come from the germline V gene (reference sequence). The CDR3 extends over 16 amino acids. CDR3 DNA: TGTGCCAGTAGTATCGACCGGGGGGAGGGATCCGGGGAGCTGTTTTTT. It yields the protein CASSIDRGEGSGELFF. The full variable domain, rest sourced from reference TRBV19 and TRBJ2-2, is DGGITQSPKYLFRKEGQNVTLSCEQNLNHDAMYWYRQDPGQGLRLIYYSQIVNDFQKGDIAEGYSVSREKKESFPLTVTSAQKNPTAFYLCASSIDRGEGSGELFFGEGSRLTVL.

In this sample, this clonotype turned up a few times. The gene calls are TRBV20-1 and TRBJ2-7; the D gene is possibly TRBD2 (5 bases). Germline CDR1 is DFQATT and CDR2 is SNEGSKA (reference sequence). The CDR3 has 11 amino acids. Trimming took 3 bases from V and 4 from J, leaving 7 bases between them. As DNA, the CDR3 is TGCAGTGCTAGCAGCGGATACGAGCAGTACTTC. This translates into CSASSGYEQYF.

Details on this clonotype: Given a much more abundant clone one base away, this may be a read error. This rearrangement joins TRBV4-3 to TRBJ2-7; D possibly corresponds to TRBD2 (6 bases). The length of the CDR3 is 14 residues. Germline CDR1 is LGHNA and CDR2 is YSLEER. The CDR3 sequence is CASGQVASDYEQYF. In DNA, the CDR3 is TGCGCCAGCGGCCAAGTTGCTAGCGACTACGAGCAGTACTTC.

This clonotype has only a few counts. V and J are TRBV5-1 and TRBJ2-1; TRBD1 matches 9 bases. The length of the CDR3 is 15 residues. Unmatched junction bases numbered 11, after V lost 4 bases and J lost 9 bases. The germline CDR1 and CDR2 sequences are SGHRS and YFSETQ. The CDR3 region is CASSEEQGAGGEQFF. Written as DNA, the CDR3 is TGCGCCAGCAGCGAAGAACAGGGGGCCGGGGGTGAGCAGTTCTTC.

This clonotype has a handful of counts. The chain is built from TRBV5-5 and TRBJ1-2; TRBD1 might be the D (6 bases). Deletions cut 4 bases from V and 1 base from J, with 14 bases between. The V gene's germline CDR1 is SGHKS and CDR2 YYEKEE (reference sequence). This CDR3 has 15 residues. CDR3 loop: CASSLQAGDNYGYTF. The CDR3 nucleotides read TGTGCCAGCAGCCTCCAGGCAGGGGATAACTATGGCTACACCTTC.